This TCR beta chain is drawn from a study of T-cell memory formation after mild COVID-19. Study-level findings and limits: Whereas later expanders leaned CD4+, clones contracting day 15 to 85 showed a balanced CD4/CD8 makeup. Shrinking CD4+ clones were chiefly CM and EM; CD8+ ones were chiefly EMRA.

This clonotype showed up just a few times. Antigen unknown. V lost 3 bases and J lost 6, with 9 bases in between. Germline lookup yields CDR1 SEHNR and CDR2 FQNEAQ (reference sequence). This CDR3 contains 14 residues. TCRalpha and TCRbeta libraries used 5'RACE with constant-segment primers and UMIs. One entry per CDR3 protein results from TCRdb running MiXCR on the 5' RACE reads. The table has approximately 480,000 distinct CDR3 sequences, 15% to 20% seen once. This sequence originates from an adult woman who had mild COVID-19 (a few samples of this study predate the infection). Cell type and time point are not known. Sequenced: PBMCs or a T cell subset sorted from them (not recorded which). The chain employs TRBV7-9 and TRBJ1-6, with D hard to call. CDR3: CASSFGQVNSPLHF. The CDR3 region has the DNA TGTGCCAGCAGCTTTGGGCAGGTTAATTCACCCCTCCACTTT.